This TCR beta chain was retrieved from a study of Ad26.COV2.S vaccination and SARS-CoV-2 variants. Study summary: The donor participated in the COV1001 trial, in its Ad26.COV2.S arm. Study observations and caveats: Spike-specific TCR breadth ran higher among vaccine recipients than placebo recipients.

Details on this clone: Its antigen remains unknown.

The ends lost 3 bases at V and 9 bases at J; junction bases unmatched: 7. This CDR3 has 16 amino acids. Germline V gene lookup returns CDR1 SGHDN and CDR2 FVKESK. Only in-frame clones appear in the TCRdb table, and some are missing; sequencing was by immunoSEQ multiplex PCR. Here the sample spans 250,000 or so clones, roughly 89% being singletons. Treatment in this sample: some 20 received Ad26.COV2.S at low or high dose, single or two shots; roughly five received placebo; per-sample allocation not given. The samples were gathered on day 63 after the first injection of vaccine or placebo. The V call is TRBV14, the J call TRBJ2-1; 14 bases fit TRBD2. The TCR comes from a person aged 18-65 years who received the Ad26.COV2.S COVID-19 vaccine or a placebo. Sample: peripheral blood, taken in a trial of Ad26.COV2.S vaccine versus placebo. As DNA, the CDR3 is TGTGCCAGCAGCCACTTATCGGGACTAGCGGGAGCTGAGCAGTTCTTC. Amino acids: CASSHLSGLAGAEQFF.